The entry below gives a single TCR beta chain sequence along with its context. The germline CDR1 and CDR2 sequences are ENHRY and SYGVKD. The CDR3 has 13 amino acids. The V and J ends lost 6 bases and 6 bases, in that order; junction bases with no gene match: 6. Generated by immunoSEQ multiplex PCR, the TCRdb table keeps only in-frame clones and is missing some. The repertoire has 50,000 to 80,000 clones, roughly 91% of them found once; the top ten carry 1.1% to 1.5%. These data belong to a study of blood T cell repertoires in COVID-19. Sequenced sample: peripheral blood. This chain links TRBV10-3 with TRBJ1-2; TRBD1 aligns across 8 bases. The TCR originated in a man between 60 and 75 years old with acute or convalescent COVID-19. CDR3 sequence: CAIRPTGVDGYTF. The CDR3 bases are TGTGCCATCAGACCGACAGGGGTGGATGGCTACACCTTC.